This T cell receptor (beta chain) comes out of a study of cytomegalovirus exposure and HLA in healthy donors. Broader study findings: The productive fraction for most TCR beta V segments was about 87% or about 30% in an earlier analysis. Common viral pathogens seemed to be connected with several of the most significant clusters, according to a later analysis. Donors belonging to an Asian-associated ancestry cluster reportedly showed fewer N-insertions in productive TCRs than the 666-donor mean, according to what a later analysis found.

The V gene's germline CDR1 is SGHKS and CDR2 YYEKEE (reference sequence). J lost 2 bases, V lost 3 bases, and 13 bases had no gene match. This CDR3 spans 18 amino acids. Everyone who donated was a healthy bone marrow donor. PCR primers comprised 60 Vbeta and 13 Jbeta primers. Repertoires were generated with immunoSEQ multiplex PCR, while TCRdb's copy carries only in-frame clones and drops some. This sample has under 250,000 clones, with 60% to 80% found just once. This clone was picked up a small number of times. No antigen is known for it. The sample comprised PBMCs. This clonotype was sampled from a male donor in good health and CMV-seronegative. J is TRBJ1-2 and V is TRBV5-5; 10 nucleotides line up with TRBD1. As DNA, the CDR3 is TGTGCCAGCAGCTGGGGGGGGACAGGGGCGCGGTGGAACTATGGCTACACCTTC. Its protein is CASSWGGTGARWNYGYTF.